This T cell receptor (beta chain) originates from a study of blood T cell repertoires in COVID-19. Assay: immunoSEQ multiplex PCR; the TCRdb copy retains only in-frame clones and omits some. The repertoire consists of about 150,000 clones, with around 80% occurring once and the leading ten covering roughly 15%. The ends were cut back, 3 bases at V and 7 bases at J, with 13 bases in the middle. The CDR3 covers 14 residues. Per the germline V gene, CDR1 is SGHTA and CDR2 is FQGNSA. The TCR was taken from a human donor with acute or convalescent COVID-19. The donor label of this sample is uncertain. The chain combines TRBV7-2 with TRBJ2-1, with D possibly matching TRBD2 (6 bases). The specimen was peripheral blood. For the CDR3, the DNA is TGTGCCAGCAGCTTTCTGGAGGGGCGTAATGAGCAGTTCTTC. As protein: CASSFLEGRNEQFF.